The count of the clone carrying this T cell receptor beta chain is one. This entry is derived from a study of early T cells in non-severe SARS-CoV-2 infection. MiXCR, applied by TCRdb to the 5' RACE reads, yields one record per CDR3 protein. This sample has roughly 46,000 distinct CDR3 sequences, with around 7% found just once. This CDR3 contains 13 residues. Germline CDR1 reads MNHEY; CDR2 reads SMNVEV (reference sequence). The V end was cut by 5 bases, the J end by 1 base, with 7 bases between. Sample: whole blood. The chain employs TRBV27 and TRBJ2-3, with unresolved D. The sequence was collected from an adult who was a healthcare worker with PCR-confirmed SARS-CoV-2 infection or an uninfected control (not recorded which). CDR3 in DNA: TGTGCCAGCAGTCCGGACCGCACAGATACGCAGTATTTT. It translates to CASSPDRTDTQYF.